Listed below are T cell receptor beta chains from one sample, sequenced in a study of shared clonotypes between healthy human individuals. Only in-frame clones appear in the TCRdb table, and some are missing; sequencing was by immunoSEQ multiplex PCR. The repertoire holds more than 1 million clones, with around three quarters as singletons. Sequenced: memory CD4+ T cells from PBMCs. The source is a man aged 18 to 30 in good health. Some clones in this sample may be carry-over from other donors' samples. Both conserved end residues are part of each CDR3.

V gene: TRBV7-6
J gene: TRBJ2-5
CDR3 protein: CASSLGQGRLAETQYF

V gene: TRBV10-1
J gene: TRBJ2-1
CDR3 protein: CASSDGTSGRDEQFF

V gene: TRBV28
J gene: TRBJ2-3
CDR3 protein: CASSSRQDTQYF

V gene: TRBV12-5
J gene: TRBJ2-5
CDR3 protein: CASGLVGSETQYF

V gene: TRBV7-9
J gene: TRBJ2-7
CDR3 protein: CASSLVPGTHEQYF

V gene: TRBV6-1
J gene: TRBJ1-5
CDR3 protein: CAVDGRLNQPQHF

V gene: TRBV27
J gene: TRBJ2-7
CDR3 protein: CASSLWSQIPNEQYF

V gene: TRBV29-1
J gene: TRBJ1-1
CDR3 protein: CSVVGRNTEAFF

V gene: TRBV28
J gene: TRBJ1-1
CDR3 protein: CASSVGGQEGTEAFF

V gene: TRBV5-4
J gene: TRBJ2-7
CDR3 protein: CASSLNRGYEQYF

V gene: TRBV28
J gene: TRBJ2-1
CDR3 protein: CASSSLAGGMNEQFF

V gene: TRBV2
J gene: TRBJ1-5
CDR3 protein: CASAWASNQPQHF

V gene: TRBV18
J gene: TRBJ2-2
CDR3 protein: CASSPPNPDPTGELFF

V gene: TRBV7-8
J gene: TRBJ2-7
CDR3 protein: CASSFIRGRGSYEQYF